Each of the 20 T cell receptor beta chains below was sequenced from the same sample in a study of control samples from healthy donors and cancer patients. Only in-frame clones appear in the TCRdb table, and some are missing; sequencing was by immunoSEQ multiplex PCR. The sample shows some 150,000 clones, less than 95% of them seen only once. The sequenced sample was blood. These TCRs come from a man in his late teens or twenties in good health.

The chain carries TRBV5-1 and TRBJ1-5, with 8 positions matching TRBD1. The V gene end was trimmed by 4 bases and the J gene end by 4 bases; junction bases not matched to a gene: 4. In germline, CDR1 is SGHRS, CDR2 YFSETQ. The CDR3 spans 14 residues. In DNA form, the CDR3 reads TGCGCCAGCAGCACGGGACAGGAGAATCAGCCCCAGCATTTT. Translated: CASSTGQENQPQHF.

V usage is TRBV5-1 and J usage is TRBJ1-2; 9 bases map to TRBD1. The V gene's germline CDR1 is SGHRS and CDR2 YFSETQ. Trimming cost V 0 bases and J 8 bases; bases outside gene matches: 11. This CDR3 is built from 16 residues. DNA of the CDR3: TGCGCCAGCAGCTTGGAAGGGACAGGGTTGGACGGCGGCTACACCTTC. It encodes CASSLEGTGLDGGYTF. The variable domain in full, with the rest retrieved from reference TRBV5-1 and TRBJ1-2, is KAGVTQTPRYLIKTRGQQVTLSCSPISGHRSVSWYQQTPGQGLQFLFEYFSETQRNKGNFPGRFSGRQFSNSRSEMNVSTLELGDSALYLCASSLEGTGLDGGYTFGSGTRLTVV.

Here the CDR3 DNA reads TGTGCCAGCAGTATAGGGCAGGGTTCCCCCTACGAGCAGTACTTC. Its protein product is CASSIGQGSPYEQYF. The chain links TRBV2 to TRBJ2-7, with a tentative D call TRBD1 (5 bases). The CDR3 runs to 15 residues. CDR1 and CDR2 from the germline V gene are SNHLY and FYNNEI. V was clipped by 5 bases and J by 2 bases, with 16 bases between them.

V usage is TRBV3-1 (or the pseudogene TRBV3-2) and J usage is TRBJ2-2; unclear D gene. The V end lost 1 base, the J end lost 0 bases, and 15 bases lay between the germline ends. This CDR3 region has 18 residues. Germline V gene data show CDR1 as LGHDT and CDR2 as YNNKEL (reference sequence). The CDR3 loop reads CASSQVRPTYTNTGELFF. CDR3 in DNA: TGTGCCAGCAGCCAAGTTCGTCCTACTTACACGAACACCGGGGAGCTGTTTTTT.

This chain uses TRBV5-4 with TRBJ1-3, with TRBD1 matching 11 bases. Germline trimming cut 3 bases from V and 2 bases from J; bases unmatched to any gene: 4. Germline V gene data show CDR1 as SGHNT and CDR2 as YYREEE (reference sequence). CDR3 length: 16 residues. CDR3 residues: CASSSLGQGAGNTIYF. The CDR3 DNA reads as TGTGCCAGCAGCTCCCTGGGACAGGGGGCTGGAAACACCATATATTTT.

The gene calls are TRBV6-5 and TRBJ1-1, with 7 bases that match TRBD1. This CDR3 comprises 15 residues. Germline V gene lookup returns CDR1 MNHEY and CDR2 SVGAGI. Trimming cost V 3 bases and J 9 bases; bases outside gene matches: 13. The CDR3 sequence is CASSYLPLRGQKAFF. CDR3 nucleotides: TGTGCCAGCAGTTATCTTCCCTTGCGGGGACAGAAAGCTTTCTTT.

This rearrangement joins TRBV19 to TRBJ1-1; no reliable D call. There are 10 residues in the CDR3. V lost 8 bases, J lost 7 bases, and 8 bases lay in between. CDR1 and CDR2 from the germline V gene are LNHDA and SQIVND (reference sequence). CDR3 DNA: TGTGCCAGTGGGCTGAATGAAGCTTTCTTT. Translated: CASGLNEAFF. Full variable domain (remainder filled in from reference TRBV19 and TRBJ1-1): DGGITQSPKYLFRKEGQNVTLSCEQNLNHDAMYWYRQDPGQGLRLIYYSQIVNDFQKGDIAEGYSVSREKKESFPLTVTSAQKNPTAFYLCASGLNEAFFGQGTRLTVV.

This chain uses TRBV5-1 with TRBJ1-1; no firm D call. The CDR3 extends over 14 amino acids. Germline lookup yields CDR1 SGHRS and CDR2 YFSETQ. Deletions cut 6 bases from V and 4 bases from J, with 16 bases between. Written as DNA, the CDR3 is TGCGCCAGCAAATTTTCCGCCGGAGCCACTGAAGCTTTCTTT. Translating it yields CASKFSAGATEAFF. The full variable domain, with the rest looked up from reference TRBV5-1 and TRBJ1-1, is KAGVTQTPRYLIKTRGQQVTLSCSPISGHRSVSWYQQTPGQGLQFLFEYFSETQRNKGNFPGRFSGRQFSNSRSEMNVSTLELGDSALYLCASKFSAGATEAFFGQGTRLTVV.

As DNA, the CDR3 is TGTGCCACGGGGACAGGGGCCATGGGGGAGCTGTTTTTT. It is translated as CATGTGAMGELFF. The gene calls are TRBV24-1 and TRBJ2-2; TRBD1 matches 10 bases. Germline assignment: CDR1 KGHDR and CDR2 SFDVKD. The CDR3 is made up of 13 amino acids. J gave up 8 bases and V 10 bases, and 6 bases lay outside the gene matches.

The rearrangement links TRBV5-1 to TRBJ1-6, with unresolved D. The CDR3 has 16 amino acids. V shed 5 bases and J shed 5 bases, with 17 bases lying between them. CDR1 is SGHRS, CDR2 YFSETQ, per germline. The CDR3 is CASRRHAQIDNSPLHF. The CDR3 region has the DNA TGCGCCAGCAGACGGCACGCACAGATAGATAATTCACCCCTCCACTTT.

The chain combines TRBV6-5 with TRBJ1-5; TRBD1 matches at 7 bases. Trimming at V came to 6 bases and at J to 4 bases, leaving 9 bases not matched to a gene. From germline, CDR1 is MNHEY and CDR2 SVGAGI. This CDR3 has 15 residues. CDR3 sequence: CASSFDRATNQPQHF. The CDR3 DNA reads TGTGCCAGCAGCTTCGACAGGGCTACTAATCAGCCCCAGCATTTT.

V usage is TRBV7-9 and J usage is TRBJ1-3, with a tentative D call TRBD1 (5 bases). Per the germline V gene, CDR1 is SEHNR and CDR2 is FQNEAQ (reference sequence). The CDR3 is made up of 14 amino acids. V was clipped by 5 bases and J by 2 bases, with 10 bases between them. In nucleotides, the CDR3 is TGTGCCAGCAGCCAAGCAGGGACTGGAAACACCATATATTTT. Protein product: CASSQAGTGNTIYF.

The genes are TRBV27 and TRBJ1-1; 8 bases line up with TRBD1. Germline CDR1 is MNHEY and CDR2 is SMNVEV (reference sequence). V was pared by 6 bases and J by 1 base, with 4 bases of the junction left unmatched. The CDR3 totals 14 residues. CDR3 coding DNA: TGTGCCAGCAGGCACGGGACAGGGAACACTGAAGCTTTCTTT. Its protein is CASRHGTGNTEAFF.

This clone is a singleton in its sample. The chain joins TRBV7-9 to TRBJ2-5; D is tentatively TRBD1 or TRBD2 (6 bases each). CDR1 is SEHNR, CDR2 FQNEAQ, per germline (reference sequence). Trimming removed 5 bases at V and 2 bases at J, with 21 bases between. This CDR3 contains 17 residues. For the CDR3, the DNA is TGTGCCAGCAGCCCGGTAGGGGGTAGCGGAGGACAAGAGACCCAGTACTTC. Amino acids: CASSPVGGSGGQETQYF.

The J gene is TRBJ2-2, the V gene TRBV12-5, with D tentatively TRBD1 or TRBD2 (6 bases each). The V end lost 6 bases, the J end lost 6 bases, and 17 bases lay between the germline ends. This CDR3 comprises 15 residues. Germline V CDR1 and CDR2: LGHNT, FRNRAP. CDR3 nucleotide sequence: TGTGCTAGTGGCACCCCCGGGGGCGGCTCCGGGGAGCTGTTTTTT. This encodes CASGTPGGGSGELFF.

J is TRBJ2-3 and V is TRBV12-3 or TRBV12-4; no clear D. Deletions cut 3 bases from V and 8 bases from J, with 6 bases between. The CDR3 has 11 amino acids. This chain's CDR3 is CASSLFGTQYF. The CDR3 nucleotides are TGTGCCAGCAGTTTGTTTGGTACGCAGTATTTT.

This clone was counted once. The chain has TRBV6-4 and TRBJ1-5; D is possibly TRBD1 (5 bases). The germline gives CDR1 MRHNA, CDR2 SNTAGT. Trimming took 2 bases from V and 2 from J, leaving 13 bases between them. This CDR3 region has 16 residues. The CDR3 here is CASSDPSTGCNQPQHF. DNA of the CDR3: TGTGCCAGCAGTGACCCCTCAACAGGTTGCAATCAGCCCCAGCATTTT.

The rearrangement uses TRBV6-5 and TRBJ2-5; possibly TRBD1 or TRBD2 for D (5 bases each). The DNA end is more similar to TRBJ2-7, so the J call may be wrong. Per the germline V gene, CDR1 is MNHEY and CDR2 is SVGAGI. CDR3 length: 14 residues. CDR3 amino acids: CASSISMGAYEQYF. For the CDR3, the DNA is TGTGCCAGCAGTATCTCTATGGGGGCCTACGAGCAGTACTTC.

The rearrangement uses TRBV21-1 and TRBJ1-4; no check of the table's D call, TRBD1, against the DNA was made. TRBV21-1 is given as a pseudogene. The CDR3 runs to 15 residues. The CDR3 bases are TGTGCCAGCAGCAAAGAGGGGACAGGGATTGAAAAACTGTTTTTT. Its protein product is CASSKEGTGIEKLFF.

This clone showed up just once. The chain carries TRBV19 and TRBJ2-5, with D perhaps TRBD2 (6 bases). CDR1 is LNHDA and CDR2 is SQIVND in the germline V gene (reference sequence). This CDR3 spans 14 amino acids. V was cut by 6 bases and J by 7 bases, with 18 bases left in between. CDR3 sequence: CASSPGGGSRTQYF. CDR3 DNA: TGTGCCAGTAGCCCAGGAGGAGGGTCAAGGACCCAGTACTTC.